This T cell receptor beta chain is drawn from a study of regulatory T cells in long-lasting Graves disease. CDR1 is LGHDT and CDR2 is YNNKEL in the germline V gene (reference sequence). V shed 4 bases and J shed 6 bases, with 12 bases lying between them. CDR3 length: 14 residues. Study-level points and caveats: Persistent disease was characterized by preferential usage of TRBV28, TRBJ1-2 and TRBJ2-5.

This clonotype was observed many times. No antigen is known for it. TCR beta libraries were built with iRepertoire HTBI primers and Arm-PCR of CDR3 regions. Via MiXCR, TCRdb re-called the multiplex PCR reads, giving one row per CDR3 protein. Among around 480,000 distinct CDR3 sequences listed, about 16% were seen once. Time point described: newly diagnosed GD, antithyroid drugs for less than 3 months. Isolated PBMC RNA provided the starting material for the TCR library. Separately, the same data were catalogued under a study of T cells in Graves' hyperthyroidism and ophthalmopathy. From that second work: In the blood, most expanded thyroid clonotypes above 0.001 appeared as well.

The TCR sequence derives from a man aged 35 to 55 with Graves disease. This rearrangement joins TRBV3-1 to TRBJ2-2; no firm D call. Source: peripheral blood mononuclear cells (PBMCs), taken at new diagnosis, from a patient treated with antithyroid drugs. The CDR3 DNA reads as TGTGCCAGCAGCCCAACAACACCGGCCGGGGAGCTGTTTTTT. Translated, it gives CASSPTTPAGELFF.